This T cell receptor beta chain was sequenced during a study of cytomegalovirus exposure and HLA in healthy donors. The PCR ran on 60 Vbeta and 13 Jbeta primers. The repertoire was sequenced with immunoSEQ multiplex PCR; TCRdb's copy has only in-frame clones and lacks some. The sample records approximately 200,000 clones, around three quarters being singletons. Trimming removed 1 base from V and 4 bases from J, with 13 bases in between. Germline CDR1 reads SEHNR; CDR2 reads FQNEAQ (reference sequence). The length of the CDR3 is 15 residues. J is TRBJ1-1 and V is TRBV7-9, with D possibly being TRBD1 (6 bases). The receptor's source is a woman aged 30 to 39 in good health and CMV-seropositive. Sequencing was done on a sample of PBMCs. The CDR3 protein is CASSLVGAGPTEAFF. The CDR3 DNA sequence: TGTGCCAGCAGCTTAGTGGGGGCAGGGCCCACTGAAGCTTTCTTT.